These 22 T cell receptor beta chains came from one sample sequenced in a study of T cell responses to AZD1222 COVID-19 vaccine. Generated by immunoSEQ multiplex PCR, the TCRdb table keeps only in-frame clones and is missing some. The sample consists of 160,000 or so clones, around nine tenths of them appearing once. The sample here was peripheral blood, taken on day 0 of AZD1222 vaccination. Receptor source: an adult in good health.

The V and J genes are TRBV6-5 and TRBJ1-4; no definite D call. This CDR3 has 13 amino acids. Germline V lookup: CDR1 MNHEY, CDR2 SVGAGI. With 6 bases removed from V and 0 bases from J, the gap between germline ends came to 5 bases. The CDR3 loop is CASRPATNEKLFF. The CDR3, as DNA: TGTGCCAGCAGGCCCGCAACTAATGAAAAACTGTTTTTT.

The chain combines TRBV21-1 with TRBJ2-5; the tabulated D call, TRBD1, remains unverified against the DNA. TRBV21-1 counts as a pseudogene. This CDR3 has 22 residues. The CDR3 here is CASSKGVVWNVVGQGDQETQYF. The CDR3 DNA sequence: TGTGCCAGCAGCAAAGGAGTAGTGTGGAATGTAGTCGGACAGGGAGACCAAGAGACCCAGTACTTC.

V usage is TRBV11-2 and J usage is TRBJ2-7; tentatively, D is TRBD2 (6 bases). Germline V lookup: CDR1 SGHAT, CDR2 FQNNGV. V dropped 8 bases and J dropped 2 bases, with 16 bases sitting between them. This CDR3 has 14 residues. Written as DNA, the CDR3 is TGTGCCAGCGCGGCGCAGCCGGGGGCCTACGAGCAGTACTTC. It specifies CASAAQPGAYEQYF. Supplemented by reference TRBV11-2 and TRBJ2-7, the full variable domain reads EAGVAQSPRYKIIEKRQSVAFWCNPISGHATLYWYQQILGQGPKLLIQFQNNGVVDDSQLPKDRFSAERLKGVDSTLKIQPAKLEDSAVYLCASAAQPGAYEQYFGPGTRLTVT.

The V gene is TRBV25-1, the J gene TRBJ1-4; no clear D. CDR3 length: 13 residues. Germline CDR1 is MGHDK and CDR2 is SYGVNS. The V end was cut by 7 bases, the J end by 4 bases, with 10 bases between. CDR3: CASKYDRNEKLFF. The CDR3 nucleotides are TGTGCCAGCAAATATGATCGTAATGAAAAACTGTTTTTT.

This clone was seen just once. V usage is TRBV2 and J usage is TRBJ2-5, with TRBD2 matching over 11 bases. Trimming cost V 8 bases and J 5 bases; bases outside gene matches: 19. The V gene's germline CDR1 is SNHLY and CDR2 FYNNEI. The CDR3 extends over 18 amino acids. This CDR3 reads CASQGRPRTSGLLETQYF. CDR3 nucleotide sequence: TGTGCCAGCCAAGGCCGACCCCGGACTAGCGGGCTCCTTGAGACCCAGTACTTC.

V usage is TRBV7-2 and J usage is TRBJ1-2; 10 bases are shared with TRBD1. CDR3 size: 13 residues. Germline CDR1 SGHTA, CDR2 FQGNSA. Losses at the gene ends were 5 bases for V and 8 bases for J; bases not matched to a gene: 5. The CDR3 region is CASSADRGLGYTF. CDR3 nucleotides: TGTGCCAGCAGCGCCGACAGGGGGCTAGGCTACACCTTC.

The V call is TRBV19, the J call TRBJ2-3, with 8 bases lining up with TRBD1. The junction had 5 bases not matched to a gene; V was cut back by 6 bases and J by 3 bases. From germline, CDR1 is LNHDA and CDR2 SQIVND (reference sequence). CDR3 length: 14 residues. CDR3 DNA: TGTGCCAGTAGCCCTGACAGGGGAACAGATACGCAGTATTTT. It yields the protein CASSPDRGTDTQYF.

This chain uses TRBV15 with TRBJ1-5; D is unresolved. The CDR3 sequence is 16 residues long. Germline CDR1 is LNHNV and CDR2 is YYDKDF (reference sequence). Trimming left V 1 base short and J 5 bases short, with 15 bases between. The CDR3, as DNA: TGTGCCACCAGCAGAGCGACGGTGTCTGGTTATCAGCCCCAGCATTTT. Residues: CATSRATVSGYQPQHF.

A single count supports this clone. The chain has TRBV7-2 and TRBJ1-2; 7 positions match TRBD1. This CDR3 comprises 17 residues. With 5 bases clipped from V and 5 bases from J, the junction kept 17 bases outside the gene matches. CDR1 is SGHTA, CDR2 FQGNSA, per germline. The CDR3, as DNA: TGTGCCAGCAGCCCGATCACTGGGGAAGGGGGCCGATATGGCTACACCTTC. Its protein product is CASSPITGEGGRYGYTF.

This clone has a single count. The chain carries TRBV6-4 and TRBJ2-1, with 13 bases matching TRBD2. This CDR3 is 17 amino acids long. The J segment lost 4 bases and the V segment lost 3 bases, leaving 6 bases of the junction unmatched. Germline CDR1 MRHNA, CDR2 SNTAGT. This CDR3 is CASSDLLGLAGYNEQFF. CDR3 coding DNA: TGTGCCAGCAGTGATTTATTGGGACTAGCGGGATACAATGAGCAGTTCTTC.

There are a few counts of this clone. V usage is TRBV4-2 and J usage is TRBJ2-1, with TRBD2 identical over 8 bases. CDR1 is LGHNA, CDR2 YNFKEQ, per germline. This CDR3 contains 16 residues. J was trimmed by 0 bases and V by 3 bases; bases with no gene match: 4. The CDR3 region has the DNA TGTGCCAGCAGCCATCACAGCGGGAGCTCCTACAATGAGCAGTTCTTC. This encodes CASSHHSGSSYNEQFF.

The CDR3 spells CASSERRESLGFYGYTF. The CDR3 region has the DNA TGTGCCAGCAGTGAAAGGAGGGAATCGTTGGGTTTCTATGGCTACACCTTC. The J gene is TRBJ1-2, the V gene TRBV6-1; D unclear. The CDR3 consists of 17 residues. The V gene's germline CDR1 is MNHNS and CDR2 SASEGT. V was clipped by 2 bases and J by 4 bases, with 20 bases between them.

The chain employs TRBV7-6 and TRBJ1-5; possibly TRBD1 for D (5 bases). V lost 5 bases and J lost 7, with 15 bases in between. This CDR3 spans 14 amino acids. Germline CDR1 and CDR2: SGHVS and FNYEAQ. The DNA of the CDR3 is TGTGCCAGCAGCGGACCGGGACTGCGACAGCCCCAGCATTTT. Amino acid sequence: CASSGPGLRQPQHF. The full variable domain, its missing parts supplied by reference TRBV7-6 and TRBJ1-5, is GAGVSQSPRYKVTKRGQDVALRCDPISGHVSLYWYRQALGQGPEFLTYFNYEAQQDKSGLPNDRFSAERPEGSISTLTIQRTEQRDSAMYRCASSGPGLRQPQHFGDGTRLSIL.

The V gene is TRBV2, the J gene TRBJ1-3; D is uncertain. V dropped 8 bases and J dropped 2 bases, with 13 bases sitting between them. Germline V gene lookup returns CDR1 SNHLY and CDR2 FYNNEI. The CDR3 is 14 amino acids. The CDR3 reads CASFQGSAGNTIYF. The DNA of the CDR3 is TGTGCCAGCTTCCAAGGTAGCGCTGGAAACACCATATATTTT. Drawing the rest from reference TRBV2 and TRBJ1-3, the complete variable domain is EPEVTQTPSHQVTQMGQEVILRCVPISNHLYFYWYRQILGQKVEFLVSFYNNEISEKSEIFDDQFSVERPDGSNFTLKIRSTKLEDSAMYFCASFQGSAGNTIYFGEGSWLTVV.

This rearrangement joins TRBV2 to TRBJ1-1, with D maybe TRBD1 (5 bases). Germline V lookup: CDR1 SNHLY, CDR2 FYNNEI. This CDR3 is 12 amino acids long. V was clipped by 6 bases and J by 11 bases, with 16 bases between them. As DNA, the CDR3 is TGTGCCAGCAGCGGGACGGACGGTCGTGCTTTCTTT. Translation: CASSGTDGRAFF.

J is TRBJ2-2 and V is TRBV5-1, with D possibly being TRBD2 (5 bases). The CDR3 is 18 amino acids. Germline CDR1 SGHRS, CDR2 YFSETQ. Trimming left V 0 bases short and J 4 bases short, with 19 bases between. CDR3 in amino acids: CASSLDIGGQWGTGELFF. CDR3 DNA: TGCGCCAGCAGCTTGGATATAGGCGGGCAATGGGGCACCGGGGAGCTGTTTTTT.

The chain has TRBV30 and TRBJ1-3; no firm D call. CDR1 is GTSNPN, CDR2 SVGIG, per germline (reference sequence). The CDR3 sequence is 14 residues long. The V and J ends lost 1 base and 9 bases respectively, with 16 bases between them. The CDR3 loop reads CAWSGPGLEGTIYF. As DNA, the CDR3 is TGTGCCTGGAGTGGACCGGGCCTGGAGGGCACCATATATTTT.

The chain couples TRBV30 to TRBJ1-2, with 9 bases aligning to TRBD1. From germline, CDR1 is GTSNPN and CDR2 SVGIG (reference sequence). The CDR3 has 15 residues. J gave up 6 bases and V 5 bases, and 13 bases lay outside the gene matches. The CDR3 here is CAWLLPGQGADGYTF. The CDR3 nucleotides are TGTGCCTGGTTGCTCCCGGGACAGGGAGCGGATGGCTACACCTTC.

The V and J genes are TRBV5-1 and TRBJ1-1; 9 nucleotides line up with TRBD1. V trimming: 2 bases; J trimming: 1 base; junction bases outside the gene matches: 3. Germline CDR1 reads SGHRS; CDR2 reads YFSETQ. There are 15 residues in the CDR3. The CDR3 region is CASSFRTGANTEAFF. CDR3 coding DNA: TGCGCCAGCAGCTTTCGGACAGGGGCGAACACTGAAGCTTTCTTT.

The gene calls are TRBV12-3 or TRBV12-4 and TRBJ2-7; tentatively, D is TRBD2 (5 bases). This CDR3 is 13 amino acids long. V lost 3 bases, J lost 7 bases, and 13 bases lay in between. In DNA form, the CDR3 reads TGTGCCAGCAGTTTTGGCACTACGGGAGAGCAGTACTTC. Translation: CASSFGTTGEQYF.

The chain joins TRBV4-1 to TRBJ1-1; D perhaps matches TRBD1 (6 bases). Germline V gives CDR1 MGHRA, CDR2 YSYEKL. The V end lost 5 bases, the J end lost 3 bases, and 13 bases lay between the germline ends. The CDR3 has 14 amino acids. The CDR3, as DNA: TGCGCCAGCAGCGTCGACAGGTTTTACACTGAAGCTTTCTTT. It yields the protein CASSVDRFYTEAFF.

The V and J genes are TRBV29-1 and TRBJ1-2; tentatively, D is TRBD1 (6 bases). V was pared by 1 base and J by 8 bases, with 14 bases between. This CDR3 comprises 13 residues. The germline CDR1 and CDR2 sequences are SQVTM and ANQGSEA. The CDR3 sequence: CSVEGPAQGGYTF. For the CDR3, the DNA is TGCAGCGTTGAAGGCCCAGCCCAGGGGGGCTACACCTTC. Complete variable domain (other parts from reference TRBV29-1 and TRBJ1-2): SAVISQKPSRDICQRGTSLTIQCQVDSQVTMMFWYRQQPGQSLTLIATANQGSEATYESGFVIDKFPISRPNLTFSTLTVSNMSPEDSSIYLCSVEGPAQGGYTFGSGTRLTVV.